This T cell receptor beta chain was identified in a study of blood T cell repertoires in COVID-19. Seattle enrolled patients during active infection and tracked them longitudinally. In the authors' workflow: Reference gene primer amplification yielded estimated nucleated cell counts. TCRdb's table, derived via immunoSEQ multiplex PCR, lists solely in-frame clones and lacks some. V, J and clone size derive from that table, while D and trimming were established from the DNA sequence. The table shows around 310,000 clones, with almost 90% occurring only once. Between the trimmed V and J ends, which lost 4 bases and 6 bases, there was a span of 13 bases. Per the germline V gene, CDR1 is SGHDN and CDR2 is FVKESK. The CDR3 loop spans 14 amino acids.

The TCR sequence derives from a woman between 40 and 55 years old with COVID-19, enrolled during active disease. The sequenced sample was peripheral blood. This chain joins TRBV14 and TRBJ2-1; D possibly corresponds to TRBD1 (6 bases). CDR3 amino acids: CASSRNRAGNEQFF. The DNA of the CDR3 is TGTGCCAGCAGCCGCAACAGGGCGGGCAATGAGCAGTTCTTC.